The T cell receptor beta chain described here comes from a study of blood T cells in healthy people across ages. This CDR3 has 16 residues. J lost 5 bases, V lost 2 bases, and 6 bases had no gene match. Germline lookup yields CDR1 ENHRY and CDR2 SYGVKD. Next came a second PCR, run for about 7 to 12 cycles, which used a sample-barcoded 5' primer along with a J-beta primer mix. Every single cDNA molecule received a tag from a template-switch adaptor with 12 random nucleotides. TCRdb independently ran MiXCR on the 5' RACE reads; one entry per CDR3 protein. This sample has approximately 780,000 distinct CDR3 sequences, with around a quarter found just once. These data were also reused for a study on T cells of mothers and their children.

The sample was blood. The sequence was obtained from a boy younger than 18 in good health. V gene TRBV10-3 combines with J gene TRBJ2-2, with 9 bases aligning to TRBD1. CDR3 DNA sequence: TGTGCCATCAGTGAGACAGGGGGCGTATGGACCGGGGAGCTGTTTTTT. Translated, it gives CAISETGGVWTGELFF.